This TCR beta chain came from a study of PD-L1 blockade in urothelial cancer (dated by TCRdb to 2016 to 2017). With regard to the full study: All patients started therapy in about 2014 and received atezolizumab 1,200 mg intravenously every 3 weeks. About 85% of the roughly 29 patients were identified as males with urothelial cancer of bladder origin, and a prior smoking history was reported by 18 of 29 patients. Patients had an ECOG performance status of 0 or 1 and had received between 0 and 3 prior chemotherapy regimens. Blood samples were analyzed at two time points: 3 weeks after treatment start (second dose) and 6 weeks after treatment start. Blood samples yielded a median of around 150,000 T cells and around 80,000 unique TCRs, with median clonality roughly 0.085. Somatic, immune and clinical correlates of response to PD-L1 blockade with atezolizumab in urothelial cancer were the focus of an exploratory multi-omic analysis. Pretreatment tumor samples and matched peripheral blood, collected serially before and after atezolizumab treatment, underwent TCR sequencing. Progression-free survival longer than 6 months counted as durable clinical benefit, and TCR features were additionally tested against both progression-free and overall survival. Whole exome sequencing and RNA sequencing of pretreatment tumors were performed alongside TCR sequencing in the same patients. Some ten patients reached durable clinical benefit, while 20 to 25 patients did not. Just over 28 patients had pretreatment blood TCR-seq, approximately 24 had at least one posttreatment blood collection, and approximately 24 had tumor TCR-seq. The full study reports these points: Patients with durable benefit showed greater expansion of tumor-associated TCR clones in peripheral blood 3 weeks after starting treatment (n of about 20, p = 0.022). A pretreatment peripheral blood TCR clonality below the median was linked to improved progression-free and overall survival. Because of the small sample size (n ≈ 27) and the many exploratory analyses performed, the results are intended to be regarded as hypothesis-generating.

Regarding this clone: Its antigen specificity is not known. Per-nucleotide qualities are absent, and no much larger clonotype sits a single base away.

A total of 29 patients with locally advanced or metastatic urothelial carcinoma, treated at Memorial Sloan Kettering on a trial protocol, made up the cohort. Peripheral blood mononuclear cells were collected pretreatment and during treatment, at between 1 and 8 total time points per patient. The Qiagen DNeasy Blood extraction kit was used to purify genomic DNA from total PBMCs and from tumor samples. PBMCs were collected pretreatment and during treatment, and were isolated and stored as previously described. Each PCR received spiked-in synthetic TCR analog templates so that absolute template abundance could be estimated from read counts. TCRbeta CDR3 regions were amplified from genomic DNA with bias-controlled V and J gene primers using the immunoSEQ assay. Sequencing of rearranged TCRbeta segments was performed at approximately 20X coverage. The paper's processing steps were these. Clustering was used to correct sequencing errors, and CDR3s were annotated against IMGT so that V, D and J genes could be assigned. Out-of-frame and stop-codon sequences were excluded, and only productive TCRbeta rearrangements were used in downstream analyses. To compute clonality, Shannon entropy was normalized by the log of the number of unique productive sequences and then subtracted from one. Fisher's exact test with Benjamini-Hochberg correction, using a cutoff of adjusted p below 0.01, was how clones that differed between time points or between blood and tumor were identified. Held by TCRdb, this immuneACCESS table contains in-frame sequences only and omits some clones. Under half of the omission traces to an unresolved V gene where checked; the cause of the rest is unknown. Clonal size and the V and J genes are those of that table, whereas D and trimming came from the DNA. A total of approximately 100,000 clones appear in this sample, approximately 90% of them only once. The ten largest clones represent 0.92% of the sample.

The cysteine opens and the phenylalanine closes a CDR3 of 15 amino acids. The CDR3 DNA has 45 bases and is translated from base 1. Reading the germline V gene (reference sequence) gives CDR1 SGHNT and CDR2 YYREEE. Trimming costs V 4 bases and J 3 bases, and their ends lie 16 bases apart. This clonotype was obtained from a woman at least 80 years old with urothelial cancer. This material consisted of PBMCs, taken around atezolizumab (anti-PD-L1) treatment. The rearranged chain carries TRBV5-4 and TRBJ1-1; TRBD1 is a possible D gene, resting on 6 matching bases. The DNA is as follows: TGTGCCAGCAGCCCTGGTCACAGGGTTGACACTGAAGCTTTCTTT. It translates to CASSPGHRVDTEAFF.